The clone carrying this T cell receptor beta chain was counted between two and nine times. Its antigen is unidentified. The sample comes from a study of T cells after yellow fever vaccination. Whole-study findings and limits: Post-booster repertoires again held most primary-vaccination clones (about 96% CD4, roughly 88% CD8). Contamination of FACS-sorted repertoires by abundant clonotypes from the bulk population could occur.

The V end was cut by 1 base, the J end by 3 bases, with 12 bases between. This CDR3 has 15 residues. Germline lookup yields CDR1 LGHNT and CDR2 FRNRAP. In making TCR cDNA, 5'RACE template switching added a universal primer site and UMIs to it. TCRdb analysed the 5' RACE reads with MiXCR anew, one entry per CDR3 protein. Of about 300,000 distinct CDR3 sequences in the sample, 6.8% were seen once. The chain employs TRBV12-5 and TRBJ1-1; D uncertain. The sequencing used PBMCs, collected more than 40 days after the first yellow fever vaccination. This sequence was found in a man between 18 and 29 years old who received the YFV17D yellow fever vaccine. The CDR3 protein is CASGLGRLGDTEAFF. DNA of the CDR3: TGTGCTAGTGGTTTGGGTAGGCTTGGAGACACTGAAGCTTTCTTT.